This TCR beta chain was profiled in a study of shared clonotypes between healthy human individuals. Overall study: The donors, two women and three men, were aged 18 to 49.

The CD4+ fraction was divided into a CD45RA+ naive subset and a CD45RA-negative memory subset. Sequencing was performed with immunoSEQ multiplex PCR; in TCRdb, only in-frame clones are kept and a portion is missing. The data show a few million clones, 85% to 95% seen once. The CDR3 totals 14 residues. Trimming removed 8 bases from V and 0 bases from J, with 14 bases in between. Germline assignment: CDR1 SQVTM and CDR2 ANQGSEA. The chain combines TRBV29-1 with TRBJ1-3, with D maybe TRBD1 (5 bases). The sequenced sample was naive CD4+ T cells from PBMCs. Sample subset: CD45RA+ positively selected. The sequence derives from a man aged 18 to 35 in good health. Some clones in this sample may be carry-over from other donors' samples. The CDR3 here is CSISRDLSGNTIYF. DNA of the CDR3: TGCAGCATTTCTAGGGACCTCTCTGGAAACACCATATATTTT.